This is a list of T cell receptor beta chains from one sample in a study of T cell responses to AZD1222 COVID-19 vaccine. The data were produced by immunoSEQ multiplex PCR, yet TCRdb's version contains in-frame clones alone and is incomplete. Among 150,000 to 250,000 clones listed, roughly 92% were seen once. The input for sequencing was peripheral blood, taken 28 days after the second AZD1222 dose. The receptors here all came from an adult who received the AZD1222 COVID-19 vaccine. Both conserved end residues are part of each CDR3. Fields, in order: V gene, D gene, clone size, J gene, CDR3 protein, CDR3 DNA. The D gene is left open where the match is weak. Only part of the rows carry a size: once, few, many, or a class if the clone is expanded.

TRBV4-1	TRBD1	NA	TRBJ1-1	CASSQGQGAEAFF	TGCGCCAGCAGCCAAGGACAGGGGGCTGAAGCTTTCTTT
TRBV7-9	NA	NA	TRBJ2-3	CASSRSTDTQYF	TGTGCCAGCAGTCGTAGCACAGATACGCAGTATTTT
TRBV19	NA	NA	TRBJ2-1	CASSILQGSYNEQFF	TGTGCCAGTAGTATTCTACAGGGTTCCTACAATGAGCAGTTCTTC
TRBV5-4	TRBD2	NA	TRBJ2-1	CASSLAGGRNEQFF	TGTGCCAGCAGTTTAGCGGGGGGGCGGAATGAGCAGTTCTTC
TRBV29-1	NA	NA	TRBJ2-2	CSSRGAPGGELFF	TGCAGCTCCCGAGGGGCACCCGGCGGGGAGCTGTTTTTT
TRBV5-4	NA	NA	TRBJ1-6	CASSLPGRVDSPLHF	TGTGCCAGCAGCTTGCCCGGGAGAGTGGATTCACCCCTCCACTTT
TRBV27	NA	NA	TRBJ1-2	CASSLSVSNSYGYTF	TGTGCCAGCAGTTTATCGGTCAGTAACTCCTATGGCTACACCTTC
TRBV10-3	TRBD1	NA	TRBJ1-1	CAISATQGGVTEAFF	TGTGCCATCAGTGCAACACAGGGGGGGGTCACTGAAGCTTTCTTT
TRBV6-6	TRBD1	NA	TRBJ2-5	CASSRHPGQGGSETQYF	TGTGCCAGCAGTCGTCACCCGGGACAGGGGGGTTCGGAGACCCAGTACTTC
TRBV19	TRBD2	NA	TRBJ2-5	CASSSKTSGEETQYF	TGTGCCAGTAGTTCCAAGACTAGCGGTGAGGAGACCCAGTACTTC
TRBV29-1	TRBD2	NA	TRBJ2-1	CSVESISGASYNEQFF	TGCAGCGTTGAATCTATTAGCGGGGCCTCCTACAATGAGCAGTTCTTC
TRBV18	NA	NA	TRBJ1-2	CASSPVRGGYTF	TGTGCCAGCTCACCAGTTCGTGGTGGCTACACCTTC
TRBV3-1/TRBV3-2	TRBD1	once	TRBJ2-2	CASSLRSRGTGYTGELFF	TGTGCCAGCAGCCTCAGAAGTCGCGGGACAGGCTACACCGGGGAGCTGTTTTTT
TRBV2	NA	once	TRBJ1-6	CASSATGSSPLHF	TGTGCCAGCAGTGCAACAGGGAGTTCACCCCTCCACTTT
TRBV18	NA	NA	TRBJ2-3	CASSPSDTQYF	TGTGCCAGCTCCCCTTCGGATACGCAGTATTTT
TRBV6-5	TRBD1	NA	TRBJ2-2	CASSYSEGAYTGELFF	TGTGCCAGCAGTTACTCAGAGGGGGCGTATACCGGGGAGCTGTTTTTT